Presented here are 18 T cell receptor beta chains from one specimen sequenced in a study of T cell changes during pregnancy in multiple sclerosis. Profiled with immunoSEQ multiplex PCR; TCRdb holds only in-frame clones, not every one. The sample contains 40,000 or so clones, about 91% of which appear only once. The specimen comprised CD8+ T cells from peripheral blood mononuclear cells, sampled before pregnancy. All receptors come from a female donor with multiple sclerosis, enrolled in a pregnancy study.

The chain couples TRBV5-1 to TRBJ2-7; 7 nucleotides align to TRBD2. Germline CDR1 is SGHRS and CDR2 is YFSETQ. V shed 4 bases, J shed 1 base, and the junction held 5 bases outside the gene matches. This CDR3 has 14 residues. The CDR3 here is CASSLGGSSYEQYF. CDR3 DNA: TGCGCCAGCAGCCTGGGCGGGAGTTCCTACGAGCAGTACTTC.

The rearrangement links TRBV7-9 to TRBJ2-6; 7 bases are shared with TRBD2. The V gene's germline CDR1 is SEHNR and CDR2 FQNEAQ (reference sequence). This CDR3 is built from 16 residues. The V segment lost 5 bases and the J segment 1 base; nucleotides outside the gene matches: 5. For the CDR3, the DNA is TGTGCCAGCAGCCCCTTGGGGGGGTCTGGGGCCAACGTCCTGACTTTC. Translating it yields CASSPLGGSGANVLTF. The full variable domain, with the rest looked up from reference TRBV7-9 and TRBJ2-6, is DTGVSQNPRHKITKRGQNVTFRCDPISEHNRLYWYRQTLGQGPEFLTYFQNEAQLEKSRLLSDRFSAERPKGSFSTLEIQRTEQGDSAMYLCASSPLGGSGANVLTFGAGSRLTVL.

The chain uses TRBV29-1 and TRBJ2-7; TRBD1 is a possible D gene (6 bases). The CDR3 consists of 13 residues. Trimming removed 4 bases at V and 2 bases at J, with 12 bases between. Germline V gives CDR1 SQVTM, CDR2 ANQGSEA. The DNA for the CDR3 is TGCAGCGTTGTAGTGGACAGCGCCTACGAGCAGTACTTC. It encodes CSVVVDSAYEQYF.

The chain joins TRBV6-6 to TRBJ1-5; tentative D call: TRBD1 (5 bases). The V end lost 3 bases, the J end lost 0 bases, and 9 bases lay between the germline ends. Germline V gene lookup returns CDR1 MNHNY and CDR2 SVGAGI (reference sequence). CDR3 length equals 15 residues. In nucleotides, the CDR3 is TGTGCCAGCAGTTATATCGGGGGTAGCAATCAGCCCCAGCATTTT. It specifies CASSYIGGSNQPQHF.

The V and J genes are TRBV27 and TRBJ1-2, with a weak D call TRBD1 (6 bases). CDR1 MNHEY and CDR2 SMNVEV come from the germline V gene (reference sequence). This CDR3 spans 13 amino acids. The germline V and J ends were trimmed by 5 bases and 4 bases, with 11 bases remaining between them. As DNA, the CDR3 is TGTGCCAGCAGTCCAGGGGTTGTCTATGGCTACACCTTC. This sequence encodes CASSPGVVYGYTF.

The V gene is TRBV6-1, the J gene TRBJ2-7; a possible D gene is TRBD2 (6 bases). This CDR3 spans 12 amino acids. Germline V gene lookup returns CDR1 MNHNS and CDR2 SASEGT. V was clipped by 5 bases and J by 4 bases, with 9 bases between them. The CDR3 reads CASSTSWYEQYF. The CDR3 DNA sequence: TGTGCCAGCAGTACTAGCTGGTACGAGCAGTACTTC.

The chain uses TRBV7-6 and TRBJ2-1; D is unresolved. The V gene's germline CDR1 is SGHVS and CDR2 FNYEAQ. The CDR3 sequence is 15 residues long. V was trimmed by 5 bases and J by 8 bases, leaving 19 bases between them. The CDR3, as DNA: TGTGCCAGCAGCCCCGTACAGAACCCTGGGTATGAGCAGTTCTTC. It codes for CASSPVQNPGYEQFF. Combining the CDR3 with reference TRBV7-6 and TRBJ2-1 gives the whole variable domain GAGVSQSPRYKVTKRGQDVALRCDPISGHVSLYWYRQALGQGPEFLTYFNYEAQQDKSGLPNDRFSAERPEGSISTLTIQRTEQRDSAMYRCASSPVQNPGYEQFFGPGTRLTVL.

V and J are TRBV4-3 and TRBJ1-1; no firm D call. The ends were cut back, 0 bases at V and 8 bases at J, with 16 bases in the middle. CDR3 size: 15 residues. Per the germline V gene, CDR1 is LGHNA and CDR2 is YSLEER. The CDR3 sequence: CASSQEWVGYEEAFF. The CDR3 DNA reads as TGCGCCAGCAGCCAAGAGTGGGTGGGCTACGAGGAAGCTTTCTTT.

This sequence joins TRBV7-9 and TRBJ2-3, with 16 bases aligning to TRBD2. Germline loops: CDR1 SEHNR, CDR2 FQNEAQ (reference sequence). Germline trimming cut 4 bases from V and 9 bases from J; bases unmatched to any gene: 1. This CDR3 region has 14 residues. The CDR3 sequence: CASSSGLAGGTQYF. DNA for the CDR3: TGTGCCAGCAGCTCGGGACTAGCGGGAGGGACGCAGTATTTT. Full variable domain (remainder filled in from reference TRBV7-9 and TRBJ2-3): DTGVSQNPRHKITKRGQNVTFRCDPISEHNRLYWYRQTLGQGPEFLTYFQNEAQLEKSRLLSDRFSAERPKGSFSTLEIQRTEQGDSAMYLCASSSGLAGGTQYFGPGTRLTVL.

This clone was recorded once. The chain joins TRBV7-3 to TRBJ2-3, with D possibly matching TRBD2 (7 bases). V lost 4 bases and J lost 2, with 10 bases in between. The germline V gene encodes CDR1 SGHTA and CDR2 FQGTGA. The CDR3 length is 14 residues. CDR3 region: CASSWEGVTDTQYF. The CDR3 bases are TGTGCCAGCAGCTGGGAGGGGGTCACAGATACGCAGTATTTT. Combining the CDR3 with reference TRBV7-3 and TRBJ2-3 gives the whole variable domain GAGVSQTPSNKVTEKGKYVELRCDPISGHTALYWYRQSLGQGPEFLIYFQGTGAADDSGLPNDRFFAVRPEGSVSTLKIQRTERGDSAVYLCASSWEGVTDTQYFGPGTRLTVL.

CDR3 protein: CASSETDRAEAFF. CDR3 DNA sequence: TGTGCCAGCAGTGAAACAGACAGGGCTGAAGCTTTCTTT. The rearrangement joins TRBV6-1 to TRBJ1-1, with 7 bases fitting TRBD1. This CDR3 has 13 amino acids. Trimming at V came to 2 bases and at J to 6 bases, leaving 3 bases not matched to a gene. CDR1 is MNHNS and CDR2 is SASEGT in the germline V gene.

The gene calls are TRBV19 and TRBJ2-1; unclear D gene. V dropped 3 bases and J dropped 5 bases, with 8 bases sitting between them. The length of the CDR3 is 13 residues. Germline V gene sequence: CDR1 LNHDA, CDR2 SQIVND (reference sequence). The CDR3 DNA sequence: TGTGCCAGTAGTATCATCCAGAACAATGAGCAGTTCTTC. Translation: CASSIIQNNEQFF. The variable domain in full, completed from reference TRBV19 and TRBJ2-1, reads DGGITQSPKYLFRKEGQNVTLSCEQNLNHDAMYWYRQDPGQGLRLIYYSQIVNDFQKGDIAEGYSVSREKKESFPLTVTSAQKNPTAFYLCASSIIQNNEQFFGPGTRLTVL.

V gene TRBV29-1 combines with J gene TRBJ1-1, with 7 bases lining up with TRBD1. CDR1 SQVTM and CDR2 ANQGSEA come from the germline V gene. Germline trimming cut 5 bases from V and 0 bases from J; bases unmatched to any gene: 15. The CDR3 runs 17 residues. CDR3 in DNA: TGCAGCGTTTGTCTCGGGGACAGCCTTTACATGAACACTGAAGCTTTCTTT. It yields the protein CSVCLGDSLYMNTEAFF.

The genes are TRBV15 and TRBJ2-3, with TRBD2 matching 10 bases. The CDR3 length is 17 residues. Germline values: CDR1 LNHNV, CDR2 YYDKDF (reference sequence). J gave up 0 bases and V 3 bases, and 6 bases lay outside the gene matches. CDR3 bases: TGTGCCACCAGCAGGACTAGCGGGTCTCCGAGCACAGATACGCAGTATTTT. Its protein is CATSRTSGSPSTDTQYF.

The rearrangement joins TRBV5-5 to TRBJ2-7; D is perhaps TRBD2 (6 bases). This CDR3 has 14 residues. V lost 4 bases, J lost 4 bases, and 15 bases lay in between. Germline V CDR1 and CDR2: SGHKS, YYEKEE (reference sequence). The CDR3 sequence: CASSLGGVGYEQYF. The CDR3 nucleotides read TGTGCCAGCAGCCTAGGAGGGGTCGGGTACGAGCAGTACTTC.

The chain employs TRBV19 and TRBJ1-5, with D possibly TRBD1 on 6 matching bases. In germline, CDR1 is LNHDA, CDR2 SQIVND (reference sequence). V was trimmed by 7 bases and J by 7 bases, leaving 20 bases between them. This CDR3 has 15 residues. CDR3: CASTHLAGGGQPQHF. The CDR3 DNA reads as TGTGCCAGTACCCACTTGGCGGGGGGCGGGCAGCCCCAGCATTTT.

A few counts support this clone. This sequence joins TRBV6-1 and TRBJ2-3; 12 bases are shared with TRBD2. Germline trimming cut 0 bases from V and 4 bases from J; bases unmatched to any gene: 2. The CDR3 length is 16 residues. CDR1 and CDR2 (germline): MNHNS, SASEGT. The CDR3 region has the DNA TGTGCCAGCAGTGAAGCGCTAGCGGGAGGGCCAGATACGCAGTATTTT. Translating gives CASSEALAGGPDTQYF.

V is TRBV28 and J is TRBJ2-4; a weak D match, TRBD2 (5 bases). This CDR3 is 16 amino acids long. V was pared by 2 bases and J by 3 bases, with 14 bases between. Per germline, CDR1 MDHEN and CDR2 SYDVKM. The CDR3 nucleotides are TGTGCCAGCAGTTTAAGGCTAGCAGGCTACAAAAACATTCAGTACTTC. Translated, it gives CASSLRLAGYKNIQYF.